This is a list of T cell receptor beta chains from one sample in a study of T-cell reconstitution after alpha-beta-depleted transplantation in children. Using its own MiXCR run on the PCR reads, TCRdb lists one record per CDR3 protein. Here the sample spans about 400,000 distinct CDR3 sequences, 13% being singletons. The sequencing used PBMCs, collected from the stem cell graft. These TCRs come from a human donor who donated a stem cell graft to a child with Fanconi anemia. The CDR3 runs from the conserved cysteine through the conserved F or W. D genes are given only for firm matches. Clone sizes are given selectively: once, few, many, or a class where the clone is expanded.

clone size	J gene	D gene	CDR3 length	V gene	CDR3 DNA	CDR3 protein
many	TRBJ1-5	-	15	TRBV5-1	TGCGCCAGCAGCTTACAAACAGGGATGGGTCAGCCCCAGCATTTT	CASSLQTGMGQPQHF
many	TRBJ2-1	-	14	TRBV7-8	TGTGCCAGCAGCTTAGGAGAGGGCTACAATGAGCAGTTCTTC	CASSLGEGYNEQFF
few	TRBJ2-1	-	17	TRBV5-1	TGCGCCAGCAGCCGGTATAATGACAGGAGCTCCTACAATGAGCAGTTCTTC	CASSRYNDRSSYNEQFF
many	TRBJ2-1	-	15	TRBV10-3	TGTGCCATCAGTGACGGGCGCCGTGAGAGCAATGAGCAGTTCTTC	CAISDGRRESNEQFF
-	TRBJ2-4	TRBD1	15	TRBV2	TGTGCCAGCGGTGGACAGGCGTCTTCCAAAAACATTCAGTACTTC	CASGGQASSKNIQYF
many	TRBJ2-3	TRBD2	15	TRBV4-3	TGCGCCAGCAGCCAAGAGGGGGGGGACACAGATACGCAGTATTTT	CASSQEGGDTDTQYF
-	TRBJ2-5	-	14	TRBV6-5	TGTGCCAGCAGTTTAACACAGTACCAAGAGACCCAGTACTTC	CASSLTQYQETQYF
-	TRBJ2-1	TRBD2	15	TRBV4-3	TGCGCCAGCAGCCAATGGCGGGGGGCTGTCAATGAGCAGTTCTTC	CASSQWRGAVNEQFF
many	TRBJ2-5	-	13	TRBV20-1	TGCAGTGCTAGAGATACAGGGTTGGAGACCCAGTACTTC	CSARDTGLETQYF
many	TRBJ2-3	-	17	TRBV5-1	TGCGCCAGCAGCCTCACACCCACAAGGGACGTTTCAGATACGCAGTATTTT	CASSLTPTRDVSDTQYF